This is a list of T cell receptor beta chains from one sample in a study of T cells expressing NK-cell markers. TCRdb reanalyzed the 5' RACE reads, giving one entry per CDR3 protein sequence and no DNA. The sample spans approximately 380,000 distinct CDR3 sequences; the ten largest clones claim roughly 5.2%. The sample taken for sequencing was blood T cells: a sorted CD56 or NKG2C T cell subset, CD4+ or CD8+ T cells, or bulk PBMC T cells (not recorded which). These receptors all come from a man aged 18-70 years in good health. Both conserved end residues are part of each CDR3. The order of the fields is V gene, J gene, CDR3 protein.

>TRBV7-9|TRBJ2-1
CASSPDRVINEQFF
>TRBV7-3|TRBJ2-1
CASSLQAGGPVEQFF
>TRBV28|TRBJ2-7
CASTLSGQGLYEQYF
>TRBV12-3/TRBV12-4|TRBJ2-2
CASSLRTGLATGELFF
>TRBV28|TRBJ1-1
CASSTQGAGNTEAFF
>TRBV2|TRBJ1-5
CASWDRSNQPQHF
>TRBV4-1|TRBJ1-1
CASSRSGQGTAEAFF
>TRBV7-6|TRBJ2-5
CASSLWEGRETQYF
>TRBV20-1|TRBJ2-1
CSARRWTAGNEQFF
>TRBV2|TRBJ2-2
CASSATRGDTGELFF
>TRBV7-9|TRBJ1-2
CASSHIRRGGSNYGYTF
>TRBV28|TRBJ2-5
CASSSPGLGVETQYF
>TRBV7-2|TRBJ2-7
CAIGGTGVREQYF
>TRBV19|TRBJ1-1
CASRPKRQGSFGNTEAFF
>TRBV24-1|TRBJ2-3
CATSTLAGGTDTQYF
>TRBV3-1|TRBJ2-1
CASSRTGATLKYNEQFF
>TRBV24-1|TRBJ2-3
CATSDKRQGGTDTQYF
>TRBV7-9|TRBJ2-2
CASSPPGSVTGELFF
>TRBV14|TRBJ2-7
CASSHLTQGRLASSYEQYF
>TRBV20-1|TRBJ2-5
CSAPDLETQYF
>TRBV18|TRBJ2-7
CASSPRDRSSEQYF
>TRBV19|TRBJ1-2
CASSSRRGYGYTF
>TRBV20-1|TRBJ1-4
CSARGGSYGEKLFF
>TRBV29-1|TRBJ1-2
CSVGTGGDYGYTF
>TRBV11-1|TRBJ1-1
CASSFSGELRTEAFF
>TRBV4-2|TRBJ2-2
CASSQDRIQIKRSGELFF
>TRBV29-1|TRBJ1-3
CSVAETVSGNTIYF
>TRBV5-6|TRBJ2-1
CASSSFRAGNEQFF
>TRBV25-1|TRBJ2-5
CASSELAAGQETQYF